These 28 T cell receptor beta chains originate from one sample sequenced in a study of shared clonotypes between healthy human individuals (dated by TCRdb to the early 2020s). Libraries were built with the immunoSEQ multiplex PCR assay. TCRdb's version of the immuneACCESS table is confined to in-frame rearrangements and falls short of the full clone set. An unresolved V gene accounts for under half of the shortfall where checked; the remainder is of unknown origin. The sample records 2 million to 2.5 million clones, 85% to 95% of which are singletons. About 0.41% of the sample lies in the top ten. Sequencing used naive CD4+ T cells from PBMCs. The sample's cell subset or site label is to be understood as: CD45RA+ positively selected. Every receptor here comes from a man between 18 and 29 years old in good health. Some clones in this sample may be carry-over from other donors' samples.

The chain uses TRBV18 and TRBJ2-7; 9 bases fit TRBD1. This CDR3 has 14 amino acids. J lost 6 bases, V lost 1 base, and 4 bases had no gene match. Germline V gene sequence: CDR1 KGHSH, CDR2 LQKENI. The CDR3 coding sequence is TGTGCCAGCTCACCACGGACAGGGGTAGGCGAGCAGTACTTC. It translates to CASSPRTGVGEQYF.

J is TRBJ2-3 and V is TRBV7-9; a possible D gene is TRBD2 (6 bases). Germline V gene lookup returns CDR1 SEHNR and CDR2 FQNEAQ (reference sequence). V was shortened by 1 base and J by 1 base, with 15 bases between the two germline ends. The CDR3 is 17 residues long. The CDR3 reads CASSLVSGGPRTDTQYF. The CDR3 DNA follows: TGTGCCAGCAGCTTAGTTTCCGGGGGTCCCCGCACAGATACGCAGTATTTT.

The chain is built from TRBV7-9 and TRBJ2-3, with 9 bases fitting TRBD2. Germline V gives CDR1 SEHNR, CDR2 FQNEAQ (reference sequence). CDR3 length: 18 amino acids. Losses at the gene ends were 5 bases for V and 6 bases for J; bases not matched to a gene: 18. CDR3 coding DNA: TGTGCCAGCAGCCTCGGGCCTAGCGGGATTCACGGGGTGGATACGCAGTATTTT. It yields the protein CASSLGPSGIHGVDTQYF.

For the CDR3, the DNA is TGTGCCAGCAGCTTTCAACCTTCCAGGGAATTTGAAAAACTGTTTTTT. Its translation: CASSFQPSREFEKLFF. The chain combines TRBV7-9 with TRBJ1-4; D is possibly TRBD1 (5 bases). Trimming took 3 bases from V and 7 from J, leaving 18 bases between them. CDR1 is SEHNR, CDR2 FQNEAQ, per germline (reference sequence). The CDR3 runs to 16 residues.

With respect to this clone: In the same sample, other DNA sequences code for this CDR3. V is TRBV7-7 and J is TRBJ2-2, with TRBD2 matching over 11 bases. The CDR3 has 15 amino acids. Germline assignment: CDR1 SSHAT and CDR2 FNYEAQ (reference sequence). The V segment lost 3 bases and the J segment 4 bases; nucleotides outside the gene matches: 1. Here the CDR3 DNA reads TGTGCCAGCAGCTTTGGACTAGCGGGCACCGGGGAGCTGTTTTTT. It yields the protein CASSFGLAGTGELFF.

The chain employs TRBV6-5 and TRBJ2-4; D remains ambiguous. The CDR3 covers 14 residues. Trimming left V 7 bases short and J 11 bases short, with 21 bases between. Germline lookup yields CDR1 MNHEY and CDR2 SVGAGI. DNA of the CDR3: TGTGCCAGCAAACCCTCTACACAAGGCTCCTTTCAGTACTTC. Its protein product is CASKPSTQGSFQYF.

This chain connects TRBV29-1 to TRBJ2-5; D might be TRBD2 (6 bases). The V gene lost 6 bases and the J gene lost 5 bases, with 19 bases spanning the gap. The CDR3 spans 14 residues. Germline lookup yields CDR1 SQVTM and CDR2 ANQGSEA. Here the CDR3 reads CSVRGRLRMETQYF. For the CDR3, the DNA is TGCAGCGTCCGGGGGAGATTGCGCATGGAGACCCAGTACTTC.

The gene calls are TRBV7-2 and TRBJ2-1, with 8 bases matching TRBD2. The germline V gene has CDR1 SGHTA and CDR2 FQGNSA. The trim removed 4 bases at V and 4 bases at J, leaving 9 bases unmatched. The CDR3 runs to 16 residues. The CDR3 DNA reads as TGTGCCAGCAGCTCACAAGCGGGAGAATATTACAATGAGCAGTTCTTC. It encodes CASSSQAGEYYNEQFF. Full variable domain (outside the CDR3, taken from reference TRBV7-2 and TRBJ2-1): GAGVSQSPSNKVTEKGKDVELRCDPISGHTALYWYRQSLGQGLEFLIYFQGNSAPDKSGLPSDRFSAERTGGSVSTLTIQRTQQEDSAVYLCASSSQAGEYYNEQFFGPGTRLTVL.

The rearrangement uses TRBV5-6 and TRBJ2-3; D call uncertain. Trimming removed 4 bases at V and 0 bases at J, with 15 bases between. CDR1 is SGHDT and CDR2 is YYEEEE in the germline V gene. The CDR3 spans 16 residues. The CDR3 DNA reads TGTGCCAGCAGCCTTCGAGTAGTGACTAGCACAGATACGCAGTATTTT. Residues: CASSLRVVTSTDTQYF.

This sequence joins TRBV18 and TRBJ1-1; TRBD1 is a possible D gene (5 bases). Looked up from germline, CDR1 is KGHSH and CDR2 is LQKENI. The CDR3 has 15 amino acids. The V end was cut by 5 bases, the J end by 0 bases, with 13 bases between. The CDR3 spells CASSDRQIVNTEAFF. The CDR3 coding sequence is TGTGCCAGCTCAGATCGACAGATAGTGAACACTGAAGCTTTCTTT. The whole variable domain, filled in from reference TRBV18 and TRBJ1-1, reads NAGVMQNPRHLVRRRGQEARLRCSPMKGHSHVYWYRQLPEEGLKFMVYLQKENIIDESGMPKERFSAEFPKEGPSILRIQQVVRGDSAAYFCASSDRQIVNTEAFFGQGTRLTVV.

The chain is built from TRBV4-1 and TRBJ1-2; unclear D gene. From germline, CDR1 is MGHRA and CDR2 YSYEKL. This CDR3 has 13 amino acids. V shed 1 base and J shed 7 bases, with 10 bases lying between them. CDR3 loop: CASSQVEGFGYTF. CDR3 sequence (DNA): TGCGCCAGCAGCCAAGTCGAAGGGTTTGGCTACACCTTC.

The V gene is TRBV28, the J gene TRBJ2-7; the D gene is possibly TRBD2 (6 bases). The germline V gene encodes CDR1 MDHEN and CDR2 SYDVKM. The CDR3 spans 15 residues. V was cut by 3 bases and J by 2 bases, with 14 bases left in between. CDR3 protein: CASSLAWGVAYEQYF. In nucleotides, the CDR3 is TGTGCCAGCAGTTTGGCTTGGGGGGTTGCCTACGAGCAGTACTTC.

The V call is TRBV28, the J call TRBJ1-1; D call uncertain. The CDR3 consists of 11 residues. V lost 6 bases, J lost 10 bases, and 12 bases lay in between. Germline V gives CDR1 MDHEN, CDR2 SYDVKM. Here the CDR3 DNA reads TGTGCCAGCAGCCATCCCGGTTCAGCTTTCTTT. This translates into CASSHPGSAFF.

The CDR3 coding sequence is TGTGCCATCAGTGGGCCCCGGGGAAACGAGCAGTACTTC. This encodes CAISGPRGNEQYF. V gene TRBV10-3 combines with J gene TRBJ2-7; the D gene is possibly TRBD2 (5 bases). This CDR3 is built from 13 residues. CDR1 is ENHRY and CDR2 is SYGVKD in the germline V gene. Trimming took off 4 bases at V and 5 bases at J, with 12 bases between the two ends.

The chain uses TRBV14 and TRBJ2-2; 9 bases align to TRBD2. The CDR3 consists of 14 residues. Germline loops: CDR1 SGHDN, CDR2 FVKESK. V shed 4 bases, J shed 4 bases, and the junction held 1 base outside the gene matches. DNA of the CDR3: TGTGCCAGCAGCCGGACTAGCGTCACCGGGGAGCTGTTTTTT. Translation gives CASSRTSVTGELFF. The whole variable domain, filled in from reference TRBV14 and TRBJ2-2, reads EAGVTQFPSHSVIEKGQTVTLRCDPISGHDNLYWYRRVMGKEIKFLLHFVKESKQDESGMPNNRFLAERTGGTYSTLKVQPAELEDSGVYFCASSRTSVTGELFFGEGSRLTVL.

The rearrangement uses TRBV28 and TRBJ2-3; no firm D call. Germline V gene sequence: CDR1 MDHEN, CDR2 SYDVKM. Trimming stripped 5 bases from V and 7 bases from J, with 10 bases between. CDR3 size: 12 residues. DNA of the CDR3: TGTGCCAGCAGTCTCGAACCCCATACGCAGTATTTT. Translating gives CASSLEPHTQYF. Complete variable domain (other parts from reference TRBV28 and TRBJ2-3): DVKVTQSSRYLVKRTGEKVFLECVQDMDHENMFWYRQDPGLGLRLIYFSYDVKMKEKGDIPEGYSVSREKKERFSLILESASTNQTSMYLCASSLEPHTQYFGPGTRLTVL.

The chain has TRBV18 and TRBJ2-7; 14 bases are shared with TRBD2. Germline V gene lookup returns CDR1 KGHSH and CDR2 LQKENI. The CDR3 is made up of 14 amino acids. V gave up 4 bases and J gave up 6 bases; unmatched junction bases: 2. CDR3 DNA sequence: TGTGCCAGCTCACACGGGACTAGCGGGAGCGAGCAGTACTTC. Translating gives CASSHGTSGSEQYF.

The CDR3 bases are TGCGCCAGCAGCTTTAGCGAACCGGGGTACAATGAGCAGTTCTTC. This gives the protein CASSFSEPGYNEQFF. V gene TRBV5-1 combines with J gene TRBJ2-1; maybe TRBD2 (5 bases). Deletions cut 2 bases from V and 4 bases from J, with 13 bases between. The V gene's germline CDR1 is SGHRS and CDR2 YFSETQ. The CDR3 contains 15 residues.

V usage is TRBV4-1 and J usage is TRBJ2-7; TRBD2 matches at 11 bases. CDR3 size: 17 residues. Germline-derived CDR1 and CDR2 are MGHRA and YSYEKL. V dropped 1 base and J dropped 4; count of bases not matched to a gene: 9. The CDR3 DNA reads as TGCGCCAGCAGCCAAGTGAACCTAGCGGGAGGATTGTACGAGCAGTACTTC. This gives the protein CASSQVNLAGGLYEQYF.

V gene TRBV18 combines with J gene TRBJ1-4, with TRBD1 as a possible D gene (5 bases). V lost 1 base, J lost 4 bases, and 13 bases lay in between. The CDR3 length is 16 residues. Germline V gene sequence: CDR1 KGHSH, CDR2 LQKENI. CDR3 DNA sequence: TGTGCCAGCTCACCACTAACAGGACACCTTAATGAAAAACTGTTTTTT. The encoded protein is CASSPLTGHLNEKLFF.

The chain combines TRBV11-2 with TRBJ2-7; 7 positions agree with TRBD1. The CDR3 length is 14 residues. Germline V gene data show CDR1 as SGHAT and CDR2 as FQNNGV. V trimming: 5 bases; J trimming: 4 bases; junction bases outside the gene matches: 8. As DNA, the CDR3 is TGTGCCAGCAGCCTTCGTAGGGGGCAATACGAGCAGTACTTC. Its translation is CASSLRRGQYEQYF.

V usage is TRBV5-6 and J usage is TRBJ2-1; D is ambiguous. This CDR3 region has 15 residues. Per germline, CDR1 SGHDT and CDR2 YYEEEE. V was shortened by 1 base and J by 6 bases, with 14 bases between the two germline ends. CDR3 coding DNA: TGTGCCAGCAGCTTGTTAGACAAACGCGTCAATGAGCAGTTCTTC. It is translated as CASSLLDKRVNEQFF.

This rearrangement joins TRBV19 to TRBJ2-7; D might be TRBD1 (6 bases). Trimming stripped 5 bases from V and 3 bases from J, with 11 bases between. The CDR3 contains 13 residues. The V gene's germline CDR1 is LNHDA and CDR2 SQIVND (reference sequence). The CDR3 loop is CASSGGRGYEQYF. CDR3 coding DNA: TGTGCCAGTAGTGGGGGCCGTGGCTACGAGCAGTACTTC.

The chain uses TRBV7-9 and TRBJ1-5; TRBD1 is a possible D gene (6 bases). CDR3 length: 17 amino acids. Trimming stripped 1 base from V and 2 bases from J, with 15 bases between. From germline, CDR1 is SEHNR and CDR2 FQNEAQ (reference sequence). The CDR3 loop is CASSLGGQRGRNQPQHF. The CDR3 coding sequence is TGTGCCAGCAGCTTAGGGGGGCAACGTGGGCGCAATCAGCCCCAGCATTTT.

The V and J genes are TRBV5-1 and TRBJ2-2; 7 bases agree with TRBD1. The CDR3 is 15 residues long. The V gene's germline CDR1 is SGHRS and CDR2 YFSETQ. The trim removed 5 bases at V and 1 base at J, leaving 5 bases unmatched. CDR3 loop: CASRQRTGNTGELFF. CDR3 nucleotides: TGCGCCAGCAGACAGAGGACAGGGAACACCGGGGAGCTGTTTTTT. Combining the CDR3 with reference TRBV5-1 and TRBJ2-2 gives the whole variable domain KAGVTQTPRYLIKTRGQQVTLSCSPISGHRSVSWYQQTPGQGLQFLFEYFSETQRNKGNFPGRFSGRQFSNSRSEMNVSTLELGDSALYLCASRQRTGNTGELFFGEGSRLTVL.

The CDR3 reads CASSYDRDTGELFF. Here the CDR3 DNA reads TGTGCCAGCAGCTACGACCGGGACACCGGGGAGCTGTTTTTT. The chain is built from TRBV7-2 and TRBJ2-2; D gene ambiguous. The CDR3 has 14 residues. Germline CDR1 SGHTA, CDR2 FQGNSA. The germline V and J ends were trimmed by 4 bases and 3 bases, with 9 bases remaining between them.

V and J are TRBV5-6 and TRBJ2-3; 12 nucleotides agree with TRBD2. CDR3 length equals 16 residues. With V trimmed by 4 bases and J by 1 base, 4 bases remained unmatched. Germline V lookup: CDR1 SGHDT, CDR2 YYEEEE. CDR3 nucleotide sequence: TGTGCCAGCAGCCTAGCGGGAGGGCTAGGCACAGATACGCAGTATTTT. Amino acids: CASSLAGGLGTDTQYF. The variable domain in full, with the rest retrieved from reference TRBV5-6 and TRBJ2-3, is DAGVTQSPTHLIKTRGQQVTLRCSPKSGHDTVSWYQQALGQGPQFIFQYYEEEERQRGNFPDRFSGHQFPNYSSELNVNALLLGDSALYLCASSLAGGLGTDTQYFGPGTRLTVL.

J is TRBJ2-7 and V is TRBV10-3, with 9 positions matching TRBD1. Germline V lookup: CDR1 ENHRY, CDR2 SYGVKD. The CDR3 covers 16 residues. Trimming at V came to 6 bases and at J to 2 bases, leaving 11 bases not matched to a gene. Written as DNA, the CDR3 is TGTGCCATCAGCACTCCGGGGGGACAGGGCACCTACGAGCAGTACTTC. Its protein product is CAISTPGGQGTYEQYF.